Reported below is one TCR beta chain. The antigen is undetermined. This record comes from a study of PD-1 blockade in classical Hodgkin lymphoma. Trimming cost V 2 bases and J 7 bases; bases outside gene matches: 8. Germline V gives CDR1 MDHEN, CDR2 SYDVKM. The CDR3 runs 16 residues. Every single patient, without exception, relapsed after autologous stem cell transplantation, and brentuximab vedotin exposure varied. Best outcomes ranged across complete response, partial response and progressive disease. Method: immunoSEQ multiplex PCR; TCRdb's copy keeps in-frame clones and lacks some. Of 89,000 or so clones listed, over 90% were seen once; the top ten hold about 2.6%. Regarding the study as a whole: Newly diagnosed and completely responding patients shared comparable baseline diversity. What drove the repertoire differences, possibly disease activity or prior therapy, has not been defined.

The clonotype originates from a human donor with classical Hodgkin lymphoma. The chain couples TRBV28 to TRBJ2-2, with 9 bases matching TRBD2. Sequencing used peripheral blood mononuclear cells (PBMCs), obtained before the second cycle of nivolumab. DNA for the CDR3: TGTGCCAGCAGTTTAGCGGGAGGGCCTAAAAACGGGGAGCTGTTTTTT. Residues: CASSLAGGPKNGELFF. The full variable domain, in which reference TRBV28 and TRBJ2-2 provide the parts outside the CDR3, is DVKVTQSSRYLVKRTGEKVFLECVQDMDHENMFWYRQDPGLGLRLIYFSYDVKMKEKGDIPEGYSVSREKKERFSLILESASTNQTSMYLCASSLAGGPKNGELFFGEGSRLTVL.